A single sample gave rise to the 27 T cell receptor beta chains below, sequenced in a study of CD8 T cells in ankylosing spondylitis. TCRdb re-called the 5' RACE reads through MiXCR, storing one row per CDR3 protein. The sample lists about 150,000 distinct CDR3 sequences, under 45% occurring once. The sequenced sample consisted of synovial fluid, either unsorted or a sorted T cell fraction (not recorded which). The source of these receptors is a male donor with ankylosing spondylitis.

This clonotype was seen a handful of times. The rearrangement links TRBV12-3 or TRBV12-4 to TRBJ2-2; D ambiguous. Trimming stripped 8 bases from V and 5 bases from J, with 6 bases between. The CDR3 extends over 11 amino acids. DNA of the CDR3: TGTGCCAGCGAGAATACCGGGGAGCTGTTTTTT. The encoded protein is CASENTGELFF.

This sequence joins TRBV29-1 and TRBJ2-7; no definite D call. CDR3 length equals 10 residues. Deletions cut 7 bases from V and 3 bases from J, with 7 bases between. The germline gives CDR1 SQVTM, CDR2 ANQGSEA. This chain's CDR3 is CSAVDYEQYF. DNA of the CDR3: TGCAGCGCCGTTGACTACGAGCAGTACTTC.

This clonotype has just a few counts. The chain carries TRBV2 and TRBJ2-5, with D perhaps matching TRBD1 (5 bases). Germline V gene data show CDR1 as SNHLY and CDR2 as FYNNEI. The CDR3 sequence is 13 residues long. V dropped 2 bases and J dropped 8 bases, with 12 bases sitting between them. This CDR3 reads CASSERLTETQYF. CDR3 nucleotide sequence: TGTGCCAGCAGTGAAAGACTGACAGAAACCCAGTACTTC. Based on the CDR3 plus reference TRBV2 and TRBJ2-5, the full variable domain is EPEVTQTPSHQVTQMGQEVILRCVPISNHLYFYWYRQILGQKVEFLVSFYNNEISEKSEIFDDQFSVERPDGSNFTLKIRSTKLEDSAMYFCASSERLTETQYFGPGTRLLVL.

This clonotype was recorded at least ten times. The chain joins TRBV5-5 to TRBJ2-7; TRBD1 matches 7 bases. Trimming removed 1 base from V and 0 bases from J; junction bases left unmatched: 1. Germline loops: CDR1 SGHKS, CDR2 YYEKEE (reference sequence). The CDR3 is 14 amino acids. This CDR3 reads CASSLWDSSYEQYF. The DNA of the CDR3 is TGTGCCAGCAGCTTGTGGGACAGCTCCTACGAGCAGTACTTC.

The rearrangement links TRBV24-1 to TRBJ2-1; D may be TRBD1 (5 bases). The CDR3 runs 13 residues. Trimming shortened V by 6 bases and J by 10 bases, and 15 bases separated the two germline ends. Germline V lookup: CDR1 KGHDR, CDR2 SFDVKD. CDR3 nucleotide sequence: TGTGCCACCAGTCCTGAAGGGGCGGAGGAGCAGTTCTTC. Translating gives CATSPEGAEEQFF.

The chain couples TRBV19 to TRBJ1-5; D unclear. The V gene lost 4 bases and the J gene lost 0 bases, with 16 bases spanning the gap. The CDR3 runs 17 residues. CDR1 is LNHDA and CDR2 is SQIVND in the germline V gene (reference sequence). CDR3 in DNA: TGTGCCAGTAGTACCCTCGTGGGGATACCTAGCAATCAGCCCCAGCATTTT. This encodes CASSTLVGIPSNQPQHF.

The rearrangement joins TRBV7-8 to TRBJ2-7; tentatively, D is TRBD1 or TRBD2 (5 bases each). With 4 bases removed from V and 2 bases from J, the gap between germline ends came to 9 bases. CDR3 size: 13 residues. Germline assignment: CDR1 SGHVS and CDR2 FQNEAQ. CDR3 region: CASSSGDPYEQYF. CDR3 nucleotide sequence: TGTGCCAGCAGCTCCGGGGACCCCTACGAGCAGTACTTC.

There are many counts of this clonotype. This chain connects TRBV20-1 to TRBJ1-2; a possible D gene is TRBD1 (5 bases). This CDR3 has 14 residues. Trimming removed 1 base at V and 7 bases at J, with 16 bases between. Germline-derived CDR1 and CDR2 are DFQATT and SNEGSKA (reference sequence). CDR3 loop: CSARGVDTGPGYTF. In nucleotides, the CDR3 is TGCAGTGCTAGAGGGGTGGACACGGGGCCTGGCTACACCTTC.

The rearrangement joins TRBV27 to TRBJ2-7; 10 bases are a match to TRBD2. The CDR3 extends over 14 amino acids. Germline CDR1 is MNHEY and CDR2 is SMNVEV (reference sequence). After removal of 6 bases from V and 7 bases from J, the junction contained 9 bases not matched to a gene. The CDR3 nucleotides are TGTGCCAGCAGCCCTCTAGCGGGAGTATGGGAGCAGTACTTC. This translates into CASSPLAGVWEQYF.

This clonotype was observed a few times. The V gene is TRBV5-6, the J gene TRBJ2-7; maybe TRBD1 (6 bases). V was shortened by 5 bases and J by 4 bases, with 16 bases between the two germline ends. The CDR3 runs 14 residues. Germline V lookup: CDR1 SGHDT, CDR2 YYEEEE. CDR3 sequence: CASRYRDTPYEQYF. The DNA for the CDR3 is TGTGCCAGCAGGTACCGGGACACCCCGTACGAGCAGTACTTC.

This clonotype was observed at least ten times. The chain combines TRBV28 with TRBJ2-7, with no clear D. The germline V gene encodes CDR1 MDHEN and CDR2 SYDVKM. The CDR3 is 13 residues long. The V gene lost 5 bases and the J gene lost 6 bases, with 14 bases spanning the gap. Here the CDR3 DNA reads TGTGCCAGCAGTCTCCTTCTGGGAAGCGAGCAGTACTTC. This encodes CASSLLLGSEQYF.

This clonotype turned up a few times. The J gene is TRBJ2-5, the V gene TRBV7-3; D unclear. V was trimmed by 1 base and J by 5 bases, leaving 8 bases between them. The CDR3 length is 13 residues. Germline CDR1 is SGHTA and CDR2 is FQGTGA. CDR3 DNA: TGTGCCAGCAGCTTAATGGCCCGGGAGACCCAGTACTTC. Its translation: CASSLMARETQYF.

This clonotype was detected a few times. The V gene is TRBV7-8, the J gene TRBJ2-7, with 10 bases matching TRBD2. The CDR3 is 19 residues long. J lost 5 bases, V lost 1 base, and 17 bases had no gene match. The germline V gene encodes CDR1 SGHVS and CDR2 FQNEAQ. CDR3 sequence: CASSLGSDLAGADRNEQYF. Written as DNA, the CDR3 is TGTGCCAGCAGCTTAGGGTCCGACCTAGCGGGAGCGGACAGAAACGAGCAGTACTTC.

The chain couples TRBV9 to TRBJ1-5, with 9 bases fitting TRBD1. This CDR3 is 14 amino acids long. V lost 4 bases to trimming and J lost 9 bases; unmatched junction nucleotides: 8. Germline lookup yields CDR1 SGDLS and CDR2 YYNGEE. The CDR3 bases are TGTGCCAGCAGCAACACAGGGGGCGTCCGGCCCCAGCATTTT. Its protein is CASSNTGGVRPQHF.

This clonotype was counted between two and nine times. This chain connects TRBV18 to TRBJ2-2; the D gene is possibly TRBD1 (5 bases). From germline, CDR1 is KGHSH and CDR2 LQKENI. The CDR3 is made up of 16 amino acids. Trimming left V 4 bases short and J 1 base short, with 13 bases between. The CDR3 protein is CASSRRRVENTGELFF. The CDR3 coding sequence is TGTGCCAGCTCACGGCGCAGGGTAGAGAACACCGGGGAGCTGTTTTTT.

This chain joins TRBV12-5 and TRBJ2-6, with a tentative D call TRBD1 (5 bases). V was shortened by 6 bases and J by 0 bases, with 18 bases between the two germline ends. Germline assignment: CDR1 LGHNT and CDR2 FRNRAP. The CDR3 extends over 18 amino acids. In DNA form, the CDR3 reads TGTGCTAGTGGCGAACCCGCCAGGGATGTCTCTGGGGCCAACGTCCTGACTTTC. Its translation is CASGEPARDVSGANVLTF. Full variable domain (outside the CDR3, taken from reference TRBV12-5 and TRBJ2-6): DARVTQTPRHKVTEMGQEVTMRCQPILGHNTVFWYRQTMMQGLELLAYFRNRAPLDDSGMPKDRFSAEMPDATLATLKIQPSEPRDSAVYFCASGEPARDVSGANVLTFGAGSRLTVL.

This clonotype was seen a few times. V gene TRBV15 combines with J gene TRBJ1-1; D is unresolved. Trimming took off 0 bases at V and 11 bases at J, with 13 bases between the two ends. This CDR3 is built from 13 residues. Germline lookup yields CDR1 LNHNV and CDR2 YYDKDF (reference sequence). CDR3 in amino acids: CATSRDLRWRAFF. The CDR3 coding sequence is TGTGCCACCAGCAGAGATCTGAGGTGGAGGGCTTTCTTT.

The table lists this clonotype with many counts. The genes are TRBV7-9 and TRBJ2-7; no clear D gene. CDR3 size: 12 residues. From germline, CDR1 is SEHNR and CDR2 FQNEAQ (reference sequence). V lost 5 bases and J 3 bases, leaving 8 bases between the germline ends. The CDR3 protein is CASSHLDYEQYF. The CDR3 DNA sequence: TGTGCCAGCAGCCACCTCGACTACGAGCAGTACTTC. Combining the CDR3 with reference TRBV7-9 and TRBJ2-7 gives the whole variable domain DTGVSQNPRHKITKRGQNVTFRCDPISEHNRLYWYRQTLGQGPEFLTYFQNEAQLEKSRLLSDRFSAERPKGSFSTLEIQRTEQGDSAMYLCASSHLDYEQYFGPGTRLTVT.

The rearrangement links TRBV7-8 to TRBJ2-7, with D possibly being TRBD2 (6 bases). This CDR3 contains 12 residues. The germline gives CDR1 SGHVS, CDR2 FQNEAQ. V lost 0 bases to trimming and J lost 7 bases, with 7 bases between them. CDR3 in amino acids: CASSLAREEQYF. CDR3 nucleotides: TGTGCCAGCAGCTTAGCGCGGGAAGAGCAGTACTTC.

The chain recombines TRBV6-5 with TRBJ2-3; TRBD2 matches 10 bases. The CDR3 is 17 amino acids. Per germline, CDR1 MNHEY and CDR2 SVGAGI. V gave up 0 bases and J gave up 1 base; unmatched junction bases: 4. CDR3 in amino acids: CASSYSPGLAGTDTQYF. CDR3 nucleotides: TGTGCCAGCAGTTACTCGCCCGGACTAGCGGGCACAGATACGCAGTATTTT.

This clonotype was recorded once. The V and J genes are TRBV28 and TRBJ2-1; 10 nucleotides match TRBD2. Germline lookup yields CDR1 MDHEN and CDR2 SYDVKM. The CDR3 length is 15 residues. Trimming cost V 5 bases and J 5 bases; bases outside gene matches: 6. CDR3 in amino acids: CASSPGLADNNEQFF. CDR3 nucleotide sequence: TGTGCCAGCAGTCCCGGACTAGCGGATAACAATGAGCAGTTCTTC.

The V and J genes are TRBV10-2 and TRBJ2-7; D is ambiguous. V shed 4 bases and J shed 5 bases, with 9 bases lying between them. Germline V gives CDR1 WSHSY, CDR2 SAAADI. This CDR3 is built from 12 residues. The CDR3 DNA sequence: TGCGCCAGCAGTGCATATACCAACGAGCAGTACTTC. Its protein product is CASSAYTNEQYF.

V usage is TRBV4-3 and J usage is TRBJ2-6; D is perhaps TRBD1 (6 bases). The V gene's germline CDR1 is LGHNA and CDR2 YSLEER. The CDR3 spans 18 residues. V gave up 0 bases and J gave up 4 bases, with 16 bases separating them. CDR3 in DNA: TGCGCCAGCAGCCAAGAGGGGCAGGGGAGATCCGGGGCCAACGTCCTGACTTTC. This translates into CASSQEGQGRSGANVLTF.

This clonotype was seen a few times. DNA for the CDR3: TGTGCCAGCAGCAAACTGTTGGGGAAAGCAACAGGGGGCAATCAGCCCCAGCATTTT. Translating gives CASSKLLGKATGGNQPQHF. The chain couples TRBV21-1 to TRBJ1-5; the table calls TRBD1, which could not be checked here. TRBV21-1 is noted as a pseudogene. The CDR3 is made up of 19 amino acids.

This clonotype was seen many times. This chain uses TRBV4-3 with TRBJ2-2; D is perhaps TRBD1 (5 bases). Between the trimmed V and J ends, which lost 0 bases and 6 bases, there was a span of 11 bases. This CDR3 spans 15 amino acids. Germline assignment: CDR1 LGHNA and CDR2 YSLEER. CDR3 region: CASSQDRQGSGELFF. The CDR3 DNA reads TGCGCCAGCAGCCAAGATAGGCAGGGATCCGGGGAGCTGTTTTTT.

CDR3 bases: TGCGCCAGCAGCGCCCCTGGCCCCAAGCTACCGGACACCGGGGAGCTGTTTTTT. Encoded protein: CASSAPGPKLPDTGELFF. This chain joins TRBV5-1 and TRBJ2-2; D not certain. Looked up from germline, CDR1 is SGHRS and CDR2 is YFSETQ. CDR3 size: 18 residues. The V and J ends lost 4 bases and 3 bases respectively, with 22 bases between them.

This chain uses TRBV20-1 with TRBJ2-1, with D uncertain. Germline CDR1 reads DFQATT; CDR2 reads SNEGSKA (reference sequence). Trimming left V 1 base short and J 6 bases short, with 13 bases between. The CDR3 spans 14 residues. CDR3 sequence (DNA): TGCAGTGCTAGAGGAGGTCCCGGCGGCAATGAGCAGTTCTTC. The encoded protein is CSARGGPGGNEQFF.